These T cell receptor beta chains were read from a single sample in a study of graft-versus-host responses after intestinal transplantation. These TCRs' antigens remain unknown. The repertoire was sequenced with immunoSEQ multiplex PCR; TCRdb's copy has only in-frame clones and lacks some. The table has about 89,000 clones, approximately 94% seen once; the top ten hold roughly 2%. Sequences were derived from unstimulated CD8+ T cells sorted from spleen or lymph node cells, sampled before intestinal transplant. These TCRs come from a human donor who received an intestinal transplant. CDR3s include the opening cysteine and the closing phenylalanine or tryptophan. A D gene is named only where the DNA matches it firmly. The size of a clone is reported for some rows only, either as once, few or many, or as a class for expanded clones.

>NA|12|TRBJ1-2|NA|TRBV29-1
TGCAGCGTTGAGGGGGAGGGTGATGGCTACACCTTC
CSVEGEGDGYTF
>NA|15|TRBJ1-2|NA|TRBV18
TGTGCCAGCTCACCCACGGCAGGGAAAGGTTATGGCTACACCTTC
CASSPTAGKGYGYTF
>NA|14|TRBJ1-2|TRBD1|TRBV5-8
TGTGCCAGCAGCTTAAACAGGGGGGTTAGCGGCTACACCTTC
CASSLNRGVSGYTF
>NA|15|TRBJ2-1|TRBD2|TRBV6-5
TGTGCCAGCAGTCTCAAGGCTAGCGGATACAATGAGCAGTTCTTC
CASSLKASGYNEQFF
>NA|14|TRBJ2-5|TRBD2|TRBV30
TGTGCCTGGGAAGGACTAGCGGGTTTAAAGACCCAGTACTTC
CAWEGLAGLKTQYF
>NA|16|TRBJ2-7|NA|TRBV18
TGTGCCAGCTCACCAGGTCCAGGGGGGAATCCCTACGAGCAGTACTTC
CASSPGPGGNPYEQYF
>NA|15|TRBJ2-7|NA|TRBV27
TGTGCCAGCAGTTTAGGTAGACAGGTCCGTGACGAGCAGTACTTC
CASSLGRQVRDEQYF
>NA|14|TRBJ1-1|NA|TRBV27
TGTGCCAGCAGTTTGACAGGCTTGAACACTGAAGCTTTCTTT
CASSLTGLNTEAFF
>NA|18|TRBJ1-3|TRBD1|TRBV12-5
TGTGCTAGTGGTTTGGTACCGGGGACAGGGGGCTTCGGAAACACCATATATTTT
CASGLVPGTGGFGNTIYF
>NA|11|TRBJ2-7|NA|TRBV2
TGTGCCAGCCAGACAGGTGGCGAGCAGTACTTC
CASQTGGEQYF
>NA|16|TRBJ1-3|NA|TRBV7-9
TGTGCCAGCAGCCGTGTAGGAGGACCGAGTGGAAACACCATATATTTT
CASSRVGGPSGNTIYF
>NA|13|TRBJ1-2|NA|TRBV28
TGTGCCAGCAGTCCCCGGGGAAGCTATGGCTACACCTTC
CASSPRGSYGYTF
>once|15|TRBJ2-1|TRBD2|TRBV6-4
TGTGCCAGCAGTGACTCTCGGGGGGGGAGAGATGAGCAGTTCTTC
CASSDSRGGRDEQFF
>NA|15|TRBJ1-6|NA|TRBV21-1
TGTGCCAGCAGCTCCACGGTGGTGAATAATTCACCCCTCCACTTT
CASSSTVVNNSPLHF
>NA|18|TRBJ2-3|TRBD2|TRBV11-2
TGTGCCAGCAGCGTGACTAGCGCGGGAACTTTAGGCACAGATACGCAGTATTTT
CASSVTSAGTLGTDTQYF
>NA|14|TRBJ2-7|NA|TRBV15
TGTGCCACCAGCACAGTACGGACAGTCGACGAGCAGTACTTC
CATSTVRTVDEQYF
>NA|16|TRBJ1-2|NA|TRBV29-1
TGCAGCGTTCGGGGGGGGAAGCGGGCAAAGAACTATGGCTACACCTTC
CSVRGGKRAKNYGYTF
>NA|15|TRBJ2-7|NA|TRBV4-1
TGCGCCAGCAGCCAAGTTGGGGGGTTTGGCTACGAGCAGTACTTC
CASSQVGGFGYEQYF
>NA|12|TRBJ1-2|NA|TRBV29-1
TGCAGCGTCAGACAGAGTAACTATGGCTACACCTTC
CSVRQSNYGYTF
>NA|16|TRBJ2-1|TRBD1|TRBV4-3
TGCGCCAGCAGCCAAGATAGGGGACAGGGATACAATGAGCAGTTCTTC
CASSQDRGQGYNEQFF
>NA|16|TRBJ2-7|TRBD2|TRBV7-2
TGTGCCAGCAGCCCAGAGTCACTAGCGGGGGTGTACGAGCAGTACTTC
CASSPESLAGVYEQYF
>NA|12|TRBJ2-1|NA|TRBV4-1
TGCGCCAGCGGGCCCGGGGACAATGAGCAGTTCTTC
CASGPGDNEQFF